Sequencing of this T cell receptor beta chain was carried out in a study of stem cell transplantation in POMP-related autoinflammatory disease. Across the whole study: The study hypothesized thymoproteasome defects skew the TRB repertoire via impaired CD8+ selection. Pre-transplant patients had naive-skewed CD4+ T cells and few CD8+ T cells.

Findings and limits, study-wide: Fewer unique TRB V-J gene pairings were identified in patients with PRAID. In patients with PRAID, every analyzed T-cell subset tended to show lower diversity and higher clonality.

This clone was seen just once. No antigen is known for it. Only in-frame clones appear in the TCRdb table, and some are missing; sequencing was by immunoSEQ multiplex PCR. The sample contains about 9,200 clones, just over 90% of which appear only once. PRAID combined immunodeficiency and autoinflammation. V lost 5 bases and J 8 bases, leaving 6 bases between the germline ends. Germline values: CDR1 SEHNR, CDR2 FQNEAQ (reference sequence). The CDR3 sequence is 11 residues long. The chain recombines TRBV7-9 with TRBJ1-4; D is uncertain. The specimen comprised CD8+ T cells from PBMCs, sampled before stem cell transplantation. The source is a human donor with POMP-related autoinflammation and immune dysregulation (PRAID). As DNA, the CDR3 is TGTGCCAGCAGCGACATGGAAAAACTGTTTTTT. Translating it yields CASSDMEKLFF.